This T cell receptor (beta chain) was documented in a study of CD8+ T cells in alopecia areata (dated by TCRdb to between 2018 and 2020). With regard to the full study: The treated patients, all with moderate-to-severe alopecia areata, were enrolled in an open-label pilot trial of oral tofacitinib given at 5 to 10 mg twice daily. TCRbeta CDR3 regions were amplified by immunoSEQ multiplex PCR using 35 Vbeta forward and 13 Jbeta reverse primers. The RNA source kit depended on sample type: the PAXgene miRNA kit for fixed scalp, the miRNeasy kit for PBMCs, and the RNeasy kit for mouse skin. High-throughput TCRbeta sequencing was used to examine T cell clonal expansion in alopecia areata in both the C3H/HeJ mouse model and human patients. Biopsies were taken from tofacitinib-treated patients at baseline and again at 4 and 24 weeks into treatment, and several of those patients also had a later scalp biopsy. On the human side, TCRbeta sequencing was run on scalp tissue and on sorted CD4+ and CD8+ peripheral blood T cells from healthy controls and from alopecia areata patients with either patchy or totalis/universalis disease. Clonality in the scalp was compared among normal scalp (n=4), patchy alopecia areata scalp (n=8), and alopecia totalis/universalis scalp (n=8). Patients stayed on tofacitinib for 6 to 18 months and then had 6 months of follow-up off drug so that delayed response and recurrence could be assessed. In treated patients, disease severity was measured using the SALT score, which gives the percentage of scalp surface area affected. Results and caveats for the whole study, not just this receptor: Tofacitinib significantly decreased scalp clonality and the number of expanded CD8+ clones among the top 100 scalp clones. Because the treated cohort was small and had just a single nonresponder, larger studies are needed to establish links between baseline CD8+ expansion and response. Resident alphabeta T cells in normal human skin are also sequenced, complicating scalp TCR repertoire analysis, unlike mouse skin dominated by gammadelta T cells. Shared TCR sequences between patients were less evident than in mice, which may be partly attributable to HLA diversity in the patient population. During tofacitinib treatment, many expanded lesional clones remained in scalp and blood, and this persistence may partly explain relapse after treatment is stopped. Compared with normal scalp, lesional scalp had higher clonality and more expanded CD8+ clones, particularly in alopecia totalis/universalis, a pattern that suggests antigenic drive.

The CDR3 starts with the cysteine, ends with the phenylalanine, and has 17 residues. The entry retains the CDR3 DNA only, 51 bases that are in frame from base 1. Here V drops 4 bases and J drops 5 bases, and the junction holds 17 bases not matched to any gene. The CDR1 and CDR2 encoded by the germline V gene (reference sequence) are SGHKS and YYEKEE. For this clone: Its antigen specificity is not known. No much larger clone is present one base from it, and per-base qualities are unavailable.

The time point label, read with the paper, signifies: around 22 weeks on oral tofacitinib. The treatment or condition label for this specimen denotes: oral pan-JAK inhibitor, 5-10 mg twice daily. Lesional scalp punch biopsies and peripheral blood were collected from alopecia areata patients. After PBMCs were isolated by density centrifugation and stained for CD3, CD4 and CD8, a FACSAria was used to sort CD4+ and CD8+ T cells. The library was generated by the immunoSEQ multiplex PCR assay. To provide template for TCR sequencing, every sample had RNA extracted and reverse transcribed into cDNA. SuperScript III was used for first-strand cDNA synthesis, primed with a 2:1 mix of oligo-dT and random hexamers. A synthetic immune receptor repertoire was used to measure amplification bias, and any remaining bias was corrected computationally. In the source study's methods: Raw reads were preprocessed for error removal, and CDR3 was defined according to IMGT conventions as running from the conserved cysteine to phenylalanine. Clonality was calculated as 1 minus Shannon entropy normalized by log2 of the number of productive unique TCRs. Whether scalp clones were CD4 or CD8 was inferred by matching scalp TCRbeta sequences against CD4 and CD8 repertoires sorted from blood. This is the immuneACCESS table as TCRdb keeps it, with only in-frame sequences that have V and J called. A part of the clones is gone; compared with another copy, unresolved V genes explain less than half, and the rest is unexplained. D and trimming were read from the DNA, whereas the V and J calls and clone size are those reported in that table. The sample table lists 100,000 to 140,000 clones, roughly 84% of them with a count of one. The ten largest clones capture around 25% of the sample.

This clonotype originated in a human donor with alopecia areata. The chain employs TRBV5-5 and TRBJ2-5; TRBD1 matches 7 bases in the middle. The input for sequencing was CD8+ T cells sorted from blood, taken at week 24, from a patient treated with tofacitinib. The sequence in DNA is TGTGCCAGCAGCACCCTACCCGGGACAGACCCGCGGGAGACCCAGTACTTC. This codes for CASSTLPGTDPRETQYF.